A selection of T cell receptor beta chains follows, all from one sample in a study of T cells after yellow fever vaccination. Each CDR3 protein is one row after TCRdb ran MiXCR on the 5' RACE reads. The sample lists around 68,000 distinct CDR3 sequences; around 7.7% were seen once. The sequences come from CD8+ T cells sorted from PBMCs, collected about 10 days after the first yellow fever vaccination. All receptors come from a man aged 18 to 30 who received the YFV17D yellow fever vaccine. Both conserved end residues are trimmed from each CDR3. Clone size, where shown, is once, few, many, or a class for clones that have expanded.

clone size	CDR3 length	J gene	V gene	CDR3 protein
few	10	TRBJ1-2	TRBV19	ASTAGPSGYT
many	15	TRBJ2-3	TRBV7-6	ASSWTQGGARTDTQY
.	13	TRBJ2-7	TRBV9	ASSDRDTQPYEQY
.	14	TRBJ2-2	TRBV29-1	SVEELAGGPAGELF
many	13	TRBJ2-5	TRBV5-6	ASSPSEGGGLVWY
.	13	TRBJ2-2	TRBV9	ASSVGDLLTRELF
many	10	TRBJ2-1	TRBV7-6	ASSLKGNEQF
many	14	TRBJ1-2	TRBV28	ASSSTLAGANYGYT
many	11	TRBJ2-7	TRBV29-1	SAGTGDSYEQY
many	12	TRBJ2-1	TRBV29-1	SVCPRGENNEQF
.	11	TRBJ2-2	TRBV4-3	AGGGENTGELF
many	13	TRBJ2-3	TRBV18	ASSPSGERTDTQY
.	13	TRBJ1-1	TRBV4-1	ASSQTGLRNTEAF
many	12	TRBJ2-5	TRBV21-1	ASRIQGGKKTQY
many	12	TRBJ2-1	TRBV5-4	ASTVEGGYNEQF
.	13	TRBJ1-4	TRBV19	ASSGLAVPGEKLF
few	10	TRBJ2-3	TRBV11-2	ASSLTASLQY
few	14	TRBJ2-7	TRBV7-9	ASGKAHELSTYEQY
few	13	TRBJ1-1	TRBV10-3	AISFGQTLNTEAF
.	15	TRBJ2-2	TRBV5-4	ASSRGLAGENTGELF
.	11	TRBJ2-1	TRBV7-9	ASSLVAEAEQF
many	12	TRBJ1-1	TRBV3-1	ASSQGELNTEAF
many	13	TRBJ2-5	TRBV27	ASTRGGYGQETQY
many	11	TRBJ2-7	TRBV29-1	SVGGREGYEQY
many	12	TRBJ2-7	TRBV29-1	SVRGGGALYEQY
.	16	TRBJ2-2	TRBV5-5	ASSLIGTPARNTGELF
many	12	TRBJ1-1	TRBV20-1	SARNTGGGTEAF
medium-sized	11	TRBJ2-7	TRBV29-1	SVYTGSSYEQY
.	13	TRBJ2-3	TRBV5-1	ASSLGGAPADTQY
many	11	TRBJ2-1	TRBV5-1	ASSGYRDHEQF
many	15	TRBJ2-1	TRBV7-2	ASSLARSGGGNNEQF
many	14	TRBJ1-2	TRBV7-2	ASSLANRGAGYGYT
many	13	TRBJ2-3	TRBV9	ASSPQGIHADTQY
many	11	TRBJ2-7	TRBV29-1	SAEDGIYYEQY
.	13	TRBJ1-2	TRBV4-3	ASSQARGSGYGYT
.	13	TRBJ1-5	TRBV12-3/TRBV12-4	ASSPHRSLNQPQH
.	9	TRBJ1-2	TRBV7-9	ASSFEEGYT
few	12	TRBJ2-3	TRBV7-9	ASSLRVRTDTQY
.	13	TRBJ2-5	TRBV24-1	ATSGRQLGQETQY
.	13	TRBJ2-7	TRBV4-3	ASSQDGQASYEQY
.	9	TRBJ2-1	TRBV7-9	ASSIGDEQF